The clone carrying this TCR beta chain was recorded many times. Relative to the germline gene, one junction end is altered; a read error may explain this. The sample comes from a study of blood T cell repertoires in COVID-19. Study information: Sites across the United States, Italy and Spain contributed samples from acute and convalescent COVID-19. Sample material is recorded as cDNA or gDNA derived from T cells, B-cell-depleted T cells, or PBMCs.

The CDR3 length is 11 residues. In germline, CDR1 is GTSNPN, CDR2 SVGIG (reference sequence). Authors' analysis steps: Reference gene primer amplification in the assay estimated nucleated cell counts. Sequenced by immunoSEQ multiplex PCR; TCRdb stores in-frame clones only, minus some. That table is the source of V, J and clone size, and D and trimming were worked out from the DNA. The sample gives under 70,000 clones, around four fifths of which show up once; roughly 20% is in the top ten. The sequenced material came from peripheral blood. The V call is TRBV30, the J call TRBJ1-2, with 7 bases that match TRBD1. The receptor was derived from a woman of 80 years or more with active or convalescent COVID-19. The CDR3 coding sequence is TGTGCCTGGAGTGTTGGGGACAGCCGCCGCTTC. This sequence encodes CAWSVGDSRRF.